This T cell receptor beta chain was found in a study of OX40 agonist ivuxolimab in advanced cancers. Study as a whole: Aged about 20 to 80 with a mean of about 60 years, they were around 85% male. The study, taken as a whole, reports: Specificity for antigen went undetermined in the expanded peripheral T cells. CD4+ and CD8+ blood T cells expanded clonally by week 6 at 0.1 to 3.0 mg/kg. Expanded clones tended on average to be more numerous among CD8+ T cells than CD4+.

The sample holds one count of this clone. Its antigen is not identified. Data came from immunoSEQ multiplex PCR; TCRdb stores just in-frame clones and leaves some out. The sample shows approximately 77,000 clones, around 85% of them seen only once. The CDR3 contains 15 residues. V was cut by 5 bases and J by 4 bases, with 14 bases left in between. From germline, CDR1 is MNHNY and CDR2 SVGAGI (reference sequence). The source material was CD4+ or CD8+ T cells sorted from blood, sampled in a trial of the OX40 agonist ivuxolimab. This receptor was obtained from an adult with an advanced solid tumor such as melanoma, head and neck, liver or kidney cancer. The chain has TRBV6-6 and TRBJ2-2, with D possibly TRBD1 on 7 matching bases. CDR3 region: CASSNQGGSTGELFF. The CDR3 bases are TGTGCCAGCAGTAACCAGGGGGGTAGCACCGGGGAGCTGTTTTTT.